This T cell receptor beta chain is from a study of cytomegalovirus exposure and HLA in healthy donors. Study-wide context: When over 300 donors were genotyped, more than 70% of them were found to fall in the Caucasian-associated ancestry cluster. Study results and limitations: An analysis done earlier found most TCR beta V segments productive about 90% or about 30% of the time.

PCR employed 60 Vbeta and 13 Jbeta primers. Generated by immunoSEQ multiplex PCR, the TCRdb table keeps only in-frame clones and is missing some. This table has fewer than 110,000 clones, 76% appearing once. Germline V CDR1 and CDR2: SGHAT, FQNNGV. V was pared by 1 base and J by 5 bases, with 11 bases between. CDR3 size: 15 residues. Details on this clone: Its target is not known.

The V gene is TRBV11-2, the J gene TRBJ2-2; possibly TRBD2 for D (6 bases). Sequencing was carried out using PBMCs. This TCR came from a man aged 18 to 30 in good health and CMV-seronegative. The CDR3 coding sequence is TGTGCCAGCAGCTTAGCGGGGGTTTTGACCGGGGAGCTGTTTTTT. Its protein product is CASSLAGVLTGELFF.